Presented here are 10 T cell receptor beta chains from one specimen sequenced in a study of cytomegalovirus exposure and HLA in healthy donors. With 60 Vbeta and 13 Jbeta primers, the PCR was carried out. TCRdb's table, derived via immunoSEQ multiplex PCR, lists solely in-frame clones and lacks some. Among 100,000 to 140,000 clones listed, over 65% were seen once. The sequenced sample was PBMCs. The origin of the receptors is a woman between 40 and 50 years old in good health and CMV-seropositive.

This clone was recorded only once. The rearrangement uses TRBV29-1 and TRBJ1-1, with 7 bases aligning to TRBD1. There are 13 residues in the CDR3. The germline CDR1 and CDR2 sequences are SQVTM and ANQGSEA. V dropped 4 bases and J dropped 3; count of bases not matched to a gene: 5. The CDR3 DNA reads TGCAGCGTTGTGGGACAGAAACACACTGAAGCTTTCTTT. The encoded protein is CSVVGQKHTEAFF.

This clone was observed once. The chain is built from TRBV5-6 and TRBJ2-7; maybe TRBD1 (5 bases). Germline V gene sequence: CDR1 SGHDT, CDR2 YYEEEE. The CDR3 is made up of 13 amino acids. V was clipped by 1 base and J by 2 bases, with 7 bases between them. The chain's CDR3 is CASSLSGTYEQYF. The CDR3 region has the DNA TGTGCCAGCAGCTTGTCAGGGACCTACGAGCAGTACTTC.

The chain joins TRBV29-1 to TRBJ1-2; 7 nucleotides match TRBD1. Germline CDR1 is SQVTM and CDR2 is ANQGSEA. The ends lost 4 bases at V and 4 bases at J; junction bases unmatched: 6. This CDR3 is built from 13 residues. Here the CDR3 reads CSVARDSLYGYTF. DNA of the CDR3: TGCAGCGTTGCGAGGGACAGCCTCTATGGCTACACCTTC.

For the CDR3, the DNA is TGTGCCAGCAGCTTTAGGGACTCAGACTCCTACGAGCAGTACTTC. Amino acid sequence: CASSFRDSDSYEQYF. V is TRBV5-6 and J is TRBJ2-7; D might be TRBD2 (6 bases). The CDR3 has 15 amino acids. The germline V and J ends were trimmed by 2 bases and 0 bases, with 12 bases remaining between them. From germline, CDR1 is SGHDT and CDR2 YYEEEE.

The chain couples TRBV2 to TRBJ1-2; weak D call: TRBD1 (6 bases). The CDR3 contains 18 residues. Germline V lookup: CDR1 SNHLY, CDR2 FYNNEI. The V and J ends lost 0 bases and 8 bases respectively, with 25 bases between them. The CDR3 DNA follows: TGTGCCAGCAGTGAAGCGCTTCGGGGGGGGCAGGGGTTAGGCGGCTACACCTTC. Translating it yields CASSEALRGGQGLGGYTF.

The chain uses TRBV7-2 and TRBJ1-3; D is undetermined. The CDR3 contains 16 residues. V was pared by 1 base and J by 0 bases, with 10 bases between. Germline V gene sequence: CDR1 SGHTA, CDR2 FQGNSA. This chain's CDR3 is CASSLDVLLSGNTIYF. DNA of the CDR3: TGTGCCAGCAGCTTAGATGTACTACTCTCTGGAAACACCATATATTTT.

The CDR3, as DNA: TGTGCCAGTGGGGAGGGATCCTATGGCTACACCTTC. Its protein product is CASGEGSYGYTF. This chain uses TRBV9 with TRBJ1-2, with D uncertain. CDR3 size: 12 residues. Trimming shortened V by 8 bases and J by 4 bases, and 12 bases separated the two germline ends. The germline V gene has CDR1 SGDLS and CDR2 YYNGEE. The full variable domain, completed using reference TRBV9 and TRBJ1-2, is DSGVTQTPKHLITATGQRVTLRCSPRSGDLSVYWYQQSLDQGLQFLIQYYNGEERAKGNILERFSAQQFPDLHSELNLSSLELGDSALYFCASGEGSYGYTFGSGTRLTVV.

The gene calls are TRBV5-4 and TRBJ2-3, with 10 positions matching TRBD2. The CDR3 has 16 residues. V gave up 3 bases and J gave up 1 base; unmatched junction bases: 5. Germline V gene data show CDR1 as SGHNT and CDR2 as YYREEE (reference sequence). The CDR3 DNA reads TGTGCCAGCAGCTCCGCGGGGACTAGCGGCACAGATACGCAGTATTTT. Translation: CASSSAGTSGTDTQYF. Filled out from reference TRBV5-4 and TRBJ2-3, the complete variable domain reads ETGVTQSPTHLIKTRGQQVTLRCSSQSGHNTVSWYQQALGQGPQFIFQYYREEENGRGNFPPRFSGLQFPNYSSELNVNALELDDSALYLCASSSAGTSGTDTQYFGPGTRLTVL.

The chain uses TRBV28 and TRBJ2-3; 13 bases match TRBD2. Unmatched junction bases numbered 4, after V lost 2 bases and J lost 2 bases. This CDR3 comprises 17 residues. CDR1 and CDR2 (germline): MDHEN, SYDVKM. The CDR3 DNA sequence: TGTGCCAGCAGTTTACCGACTAGCGGGGGGATCACAGATACGCAGTATTTT. Residues: CASSLPTSGGITDTQYF.

This clone has just a few counts. CDR3: CASSQQAGLGNEQYF. In DNA form, the CDR3 reads TGTGCCAGTAGCCAGCAGGCAGGGCTTGGAAACGAGCAGTACTTC. The chain links TRBV19 to TRBJ2-7; a possible D gene is TRBD1 (5 bases). Deletions cut 6 bases from V and 5 bases from J, with 20 bases between. The CDR3 extends over 15 amino acids. CDR1 is LNHDA, CDR2 SQIVND, per germline (reference sequence).